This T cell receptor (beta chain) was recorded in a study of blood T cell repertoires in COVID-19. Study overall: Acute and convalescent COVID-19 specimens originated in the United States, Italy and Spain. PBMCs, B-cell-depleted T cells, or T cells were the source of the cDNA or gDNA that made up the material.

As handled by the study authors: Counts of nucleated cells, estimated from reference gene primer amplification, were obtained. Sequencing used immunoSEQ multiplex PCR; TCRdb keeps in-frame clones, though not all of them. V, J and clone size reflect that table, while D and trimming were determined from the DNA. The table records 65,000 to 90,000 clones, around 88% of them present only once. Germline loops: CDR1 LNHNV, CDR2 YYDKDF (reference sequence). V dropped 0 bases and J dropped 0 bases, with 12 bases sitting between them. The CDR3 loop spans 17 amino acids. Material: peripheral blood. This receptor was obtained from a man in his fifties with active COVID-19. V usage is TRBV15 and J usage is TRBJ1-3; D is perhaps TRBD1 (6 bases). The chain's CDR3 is CATSRDRGGVSGNTIYF. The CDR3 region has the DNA TGTGCCACCAGCAGAGACAGGGGTGGGGTCTCTGGAAACACCATATATTTT.